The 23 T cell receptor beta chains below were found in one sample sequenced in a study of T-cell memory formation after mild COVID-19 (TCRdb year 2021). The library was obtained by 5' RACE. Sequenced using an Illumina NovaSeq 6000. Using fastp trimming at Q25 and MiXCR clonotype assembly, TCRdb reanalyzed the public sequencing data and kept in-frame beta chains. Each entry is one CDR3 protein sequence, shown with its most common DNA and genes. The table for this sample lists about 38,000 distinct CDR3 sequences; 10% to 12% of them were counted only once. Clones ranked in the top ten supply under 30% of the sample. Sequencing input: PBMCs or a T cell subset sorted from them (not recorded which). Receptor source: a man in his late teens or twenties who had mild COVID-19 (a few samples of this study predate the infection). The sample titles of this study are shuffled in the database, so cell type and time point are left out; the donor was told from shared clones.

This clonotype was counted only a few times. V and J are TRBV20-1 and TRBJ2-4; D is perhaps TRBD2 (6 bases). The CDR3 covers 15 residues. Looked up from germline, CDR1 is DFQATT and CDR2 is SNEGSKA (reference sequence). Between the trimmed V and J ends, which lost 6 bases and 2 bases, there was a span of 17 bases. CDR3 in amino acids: CSAAGVSGPKNIQYF. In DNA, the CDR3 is TGCAGTGCAGCCGGAGTTAGCGGTCCCAAAAACATTCAGTACTTC.

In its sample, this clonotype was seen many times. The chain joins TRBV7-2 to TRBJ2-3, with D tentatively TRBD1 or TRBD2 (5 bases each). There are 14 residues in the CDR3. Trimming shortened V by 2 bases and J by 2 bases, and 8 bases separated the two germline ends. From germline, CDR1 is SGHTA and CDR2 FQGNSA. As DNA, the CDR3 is TGTGCCAGCAGCTTAACGGGGACCACAGATACGCAGTATTTT. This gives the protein CASSLTGTTDTQYF.

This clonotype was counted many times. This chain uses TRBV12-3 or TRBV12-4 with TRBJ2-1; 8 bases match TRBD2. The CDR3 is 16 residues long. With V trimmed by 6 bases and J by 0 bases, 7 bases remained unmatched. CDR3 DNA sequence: TGTGCCAGCAGCCCCGGGGGGGCGGGCTCCTACAATGAGCAGTTCTTC. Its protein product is CASSPGGAGSYNEQFF.

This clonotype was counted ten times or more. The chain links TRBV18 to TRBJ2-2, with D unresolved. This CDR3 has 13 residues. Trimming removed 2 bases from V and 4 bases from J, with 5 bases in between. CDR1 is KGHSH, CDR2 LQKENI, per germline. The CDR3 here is CASSPGFTGELFF. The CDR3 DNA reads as TGTGCCAGCTCACCAGGGTTCACCGGGGAGCTGTTTTTT.

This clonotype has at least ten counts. DNA of the CDR3: TGCGCCAGCAGCCGGCGGGCAGCCTCAGGCACAGATACGCAGTATTTT. It translates to CASSRRAASGTDTQYF. This chain joins TRBV4-3 and TRBJ2-3; a weak D match, TRBD2 (5 bases). The V end was cut by 4 bases, the J end by 1 base, with 15 bases between. Germline V gene lookup returns CDR1 LGHNA and CDR2 YSLEER. This CDR3 has 16 amino acids.

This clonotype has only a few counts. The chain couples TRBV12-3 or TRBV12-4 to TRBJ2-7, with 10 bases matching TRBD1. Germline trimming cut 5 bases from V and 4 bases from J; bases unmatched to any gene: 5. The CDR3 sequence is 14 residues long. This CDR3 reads CASSPGQGGYEQYF. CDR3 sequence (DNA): TGTGCCAGCAGTCCCGGACAGGGGGGATACGAGCAGTACTTC.

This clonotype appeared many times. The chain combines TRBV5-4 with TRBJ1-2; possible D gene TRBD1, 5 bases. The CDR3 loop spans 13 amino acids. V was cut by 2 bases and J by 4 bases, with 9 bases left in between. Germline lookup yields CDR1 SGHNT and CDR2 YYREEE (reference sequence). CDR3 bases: TGTGCCAGCAGCTTCGGGGGAGGCTATGGCTACACCTTC. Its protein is CASSFGGGYGYTF.

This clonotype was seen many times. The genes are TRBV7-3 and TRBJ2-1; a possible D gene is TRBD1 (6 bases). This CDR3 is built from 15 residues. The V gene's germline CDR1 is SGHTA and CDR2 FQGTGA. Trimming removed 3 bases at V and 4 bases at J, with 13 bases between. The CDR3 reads CASSFVYGQYNEQFF. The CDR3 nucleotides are TGTGCCAGCAGCTTTGTGTATGGACAGTACAATGAGCAGTTCTTC.

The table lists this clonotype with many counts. The CDR3 nucleotides read TGTGCCAGCAGTTCAGGGGCAAATTCACCCCTCCACTTT. Its protein is CASSSGANSPLHF. The chain recombines TRBV6-6 with TRBJ1-6, with D possibly being TRBD1 (6 bases). The germline V gene has CDR1 MNHNY and CDR2 SVGAGI (reference sequence). CDR3 length: 13 residues. The V end lost 4 bases, the J end lost 7 bases, and 8 bases lay between the germline ends.

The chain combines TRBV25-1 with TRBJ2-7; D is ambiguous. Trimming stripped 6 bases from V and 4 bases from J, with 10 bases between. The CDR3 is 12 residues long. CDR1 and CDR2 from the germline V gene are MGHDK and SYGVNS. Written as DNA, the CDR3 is TGTGCCAGCAGCGTAGGTTGGTACGAGCAGTACTTC. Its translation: CASSVGWYEQYF.

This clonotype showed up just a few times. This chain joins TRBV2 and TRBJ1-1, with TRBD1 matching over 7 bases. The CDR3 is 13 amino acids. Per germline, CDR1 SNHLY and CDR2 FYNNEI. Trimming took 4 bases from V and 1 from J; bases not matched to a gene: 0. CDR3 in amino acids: CASSGQGNTEAFF. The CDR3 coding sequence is TGTGCCAGCAGTGGACAGGGGAACACTGAAGCTTTCTTT.

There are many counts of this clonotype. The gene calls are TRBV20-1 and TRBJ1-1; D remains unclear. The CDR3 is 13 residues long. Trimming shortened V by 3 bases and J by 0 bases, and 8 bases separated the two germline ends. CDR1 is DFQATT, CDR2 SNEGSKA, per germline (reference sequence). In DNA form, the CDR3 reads TGCAGTGCTAGTGAAGGTATGAACACTGAAGCTTTCTTT. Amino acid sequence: CSASEGMNTEAFF.

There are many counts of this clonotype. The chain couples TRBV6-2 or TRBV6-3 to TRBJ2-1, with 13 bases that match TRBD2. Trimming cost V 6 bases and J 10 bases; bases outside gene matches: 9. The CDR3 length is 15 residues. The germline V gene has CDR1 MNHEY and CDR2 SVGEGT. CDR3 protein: CASSPTSGGAKEQFF. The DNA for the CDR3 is TGTGCCAGCAGCCCTACTAGCGGGGGGGCGAAGGAGCAGTTCTTC.

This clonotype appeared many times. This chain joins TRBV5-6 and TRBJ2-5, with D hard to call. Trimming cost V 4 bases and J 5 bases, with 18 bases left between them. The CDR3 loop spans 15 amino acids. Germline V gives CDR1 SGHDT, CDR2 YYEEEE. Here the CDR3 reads CASSQTHEVAETQYF. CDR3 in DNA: TGTGCCAGCAGCCAAACTCACGAGGTCGCGGAGACCCAGTACTTC. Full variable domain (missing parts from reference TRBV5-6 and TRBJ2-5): DAGVTQSPTHLIKTRGQQVTLRCSPKSGHDTVSWYQQALGQGPQFIFQYYEEEERQRGNFPDRFSGHQFPNYSSELNVNALLLGDSALYLCASSQTHEVAETQYFGPGTRLLVL.

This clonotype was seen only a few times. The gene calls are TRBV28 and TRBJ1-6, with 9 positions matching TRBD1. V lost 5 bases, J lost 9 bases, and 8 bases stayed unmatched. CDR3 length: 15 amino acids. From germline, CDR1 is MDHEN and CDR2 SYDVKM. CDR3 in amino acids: CASSPETGGASPLHF. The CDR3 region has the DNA TGTGCCAGCAGTCCCGAGACAGGGGGGGCTTCACCCCTCCACTTT. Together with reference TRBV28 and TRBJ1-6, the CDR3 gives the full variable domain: DVKVTQSSRYLVKRTGEKVFLECVQDMDHENMFWYRQDPGLGLRLIYFSYDVKMKEKGDIPEGYSVSREKKERFSLILESASTNQTSMYLCASSPETGGASPLHFGNGTRLTVT.

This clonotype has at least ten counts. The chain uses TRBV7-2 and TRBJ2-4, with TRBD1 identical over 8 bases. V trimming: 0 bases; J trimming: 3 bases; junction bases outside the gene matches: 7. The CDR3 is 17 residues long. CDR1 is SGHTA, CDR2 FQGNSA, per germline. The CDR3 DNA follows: TGTGCCAGCAGCTTAGCGCAAGGACAGGGAGTCAAAAACATTCAGTACTTC. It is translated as CASSLAQGQGVKNIQYF.

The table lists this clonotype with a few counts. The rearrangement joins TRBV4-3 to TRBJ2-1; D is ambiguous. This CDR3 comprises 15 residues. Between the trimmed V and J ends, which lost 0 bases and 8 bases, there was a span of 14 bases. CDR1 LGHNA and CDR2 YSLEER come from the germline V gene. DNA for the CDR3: TGCGCCAGCAGCCAAGAGGTATGGTTCCCCGATGAGCAGTTCTTC. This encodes CASSQEVWFPDEQFF.

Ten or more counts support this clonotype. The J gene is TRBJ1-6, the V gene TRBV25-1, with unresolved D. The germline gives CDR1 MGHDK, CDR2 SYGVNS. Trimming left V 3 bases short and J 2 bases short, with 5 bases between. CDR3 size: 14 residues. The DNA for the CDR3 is TGTGCCAGCAGTGAGGGGACCTATAATTCACCCCTCCACTTT. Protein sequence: CASSEGTYNSPLHF.

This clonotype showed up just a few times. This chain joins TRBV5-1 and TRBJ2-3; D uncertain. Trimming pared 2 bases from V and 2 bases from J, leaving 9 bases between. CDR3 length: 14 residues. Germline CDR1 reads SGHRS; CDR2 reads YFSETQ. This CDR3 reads CASSFRQATDTQYF. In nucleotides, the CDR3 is TGCGCCAGCAGCTTTAGGCAGGCCACAGATACGCAGTATTTT.

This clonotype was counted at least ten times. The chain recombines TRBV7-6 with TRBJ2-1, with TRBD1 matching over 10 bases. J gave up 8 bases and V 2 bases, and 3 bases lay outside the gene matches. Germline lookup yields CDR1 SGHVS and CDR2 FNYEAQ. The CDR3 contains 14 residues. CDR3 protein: CASSLRQGAYEQFF. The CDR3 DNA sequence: TGTGCCAGCAGCTTAAGACAGGGGGCCTATGAGCAGTTCTTC.

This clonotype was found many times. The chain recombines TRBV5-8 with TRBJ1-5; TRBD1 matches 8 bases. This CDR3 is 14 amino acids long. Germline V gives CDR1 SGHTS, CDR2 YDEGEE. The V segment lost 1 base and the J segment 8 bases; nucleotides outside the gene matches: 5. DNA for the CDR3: TGTGCCAGCAGCTTGCGGCCAGGGGGCAAGCCCCAGCATTTT. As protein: CASSLRPGGKPQHF.

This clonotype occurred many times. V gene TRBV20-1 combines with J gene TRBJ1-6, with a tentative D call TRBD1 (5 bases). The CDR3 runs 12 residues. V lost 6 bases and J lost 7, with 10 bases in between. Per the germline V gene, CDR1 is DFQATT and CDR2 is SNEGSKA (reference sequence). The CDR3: CSARWGNSPLHF. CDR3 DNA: TGCAGTGCACGGTGGGGGAATTCACCCCTCCACTTT.

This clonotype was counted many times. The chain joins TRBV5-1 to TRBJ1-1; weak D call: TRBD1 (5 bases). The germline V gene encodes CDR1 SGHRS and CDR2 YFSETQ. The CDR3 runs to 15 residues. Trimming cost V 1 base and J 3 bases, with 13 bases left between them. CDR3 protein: CASSLKPGWDTEAFF. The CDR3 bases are TGCGCCAGCAGCTTGAAGCCAGGGTGGGACACTGAAGCTTTCTTT.